These 18 T cell receptor beta chains share one sample of origin, sequenced in a study of metastatic and nonmetastatic thyroid tumors. Using MiXCR, TCRdb reanalyzed the PCR reads. The sample includes about 33,000 clones, around 15% seen only once; the top ten take about 4.8%. Until they underwent thyroid surgery, no patient had received any treatment. The sequenced sample consisted of blood. The receptors were gathered from a female donor with papillary thyroid cancer or a benign thyroid nodule (not recorded which). Some clones in this sample may be carry-over from other donors' samples.

This chain joins TRBV20-1 and TRBJ2-1; tentatively, D is TRBD2 (6 bases). Germline V gene lookup returns CDR1 DFQATT and CDR2 SNEGSKA (reference sequence). V was clipped by 8 bases and J by 8 bases, with 22 bases between them. The CDR3 has 14 residues. Here the CDR3 DNA reads TGCAGTTCTCCCTTGCTTCGGGGGAAGGATGAGCAGTTCTTC. Translation gives CSSPLLRGKDEQFF.

The sample holds a few counts of this clone. The rearrangement uses TRBV30 and TRBJ2-7; D may be TRBD1 (6 bases). The CDR3 loop spans 14 amino acids. Trimming left V 4 bases short and J 0 bases short, with 13 bases between. Germline-derived CDR1 and CDR2 are GTSNPN and SVGIG (reference sequence). CDR3 amino acids: CAWNLGTSSYEQYF. For the CDR3, the DNA is TGTGCCTGGAATCTCGGGACAAGCTCCTACGAGCAGTACTTC.

The rearrangement uses TRBV7-3 and TRBJ2-1; D may be TRBD1 or TRBD2 (5 bases each). Trimming shortened V by 5 bases and J by 1 base, and 12 bases separated the two germline ends. This CDR3 region has 15 residues. Germline CDR1 reads SGHTA; CDR2 reads FQGTGA. CDR3 coding DNA: TGTGCCAGCAGCCTCGGGGCCTGGTCCTACAATGAGCAGTTCTTC. Protein product: CASSLGAWSYNEQFF.

This clone was seen ten or more times. V and J are TRBV4-1 and TRBJ1-3; 7 bases are a match to TRBD1. Trimming cost V 4 bases and J 0 bases; bases outside gene matches: 12. CDR1 is MGHRA, CDR2 YSYEKL, per germline. This CDR3 is 18 amino acids long. Here the CDR3 reads CASSLRVQGQHSGNTIYF. CDR3 coding DNA: TGCGCCAGCAGCCTAAGAGTACAGGGACAGCACTCTGGAAACACCATATATTTT.

This clone was recorded at least ten times. V is TRBV11-3 and J is TRBJ2-5; perhaps D is TRBD1 or TRBD2 (5 bases each). V lost 5 bases and J lost 3, with 13 bases in between. CDR1 SGHNT and CDR2 YENEEA come from the germline V gene. The CDR3 has 14 residues. DNA of the CDR3: TGTGCCAGCAGCAGATACCGGGGCGAAGAGACCCAGTACTTC. Translated: CASSRYRGEETQYF.

This clone was counted at least ten times. The chain combines TRBV5-6 with TRBJ2-1; 7 bases are shared with TRBD2. The CDR3 is 15 amino acids. Germline CDR1 reads SGHDT; CDR2 reads YYEEEE. V was clipped by 5 bases and J by 2 bases; unmatched bases: 7. CDR3 DNA: TGTGCCAGCAGGGGGGGAGGGGCCGCCTACAATGAGCAGTTCTTC. This sequence encodes CASRGGGAAYNEQFF.

This clone occurred many times. The chain couples TRBV14 to TRBJ2-7; no clear D gene. Germline CDR1 reads SGHDN; CDR2 reads FVKESK. Between the trimmed V and J ends, which lost 3 bases and 1 base, there was a span of 4 bases. This CDR3 is 12 amino acids long. CDR3 nucleotide sequence: TGTGCCAGCAGCCATGGATCCTACGAGCAGTACTTC. Translating gives CASSHGSYEQYF.

A word on this clone: The junction shows a germline mismatch at one end, possibly a read error. The chain uses TRBV27 and TRBJ1-1, with 7 bases fitting TRBD1. This CDR3 is 16 amino acids long. From germline, CDR1 is MNHEY and CDR2 SMNVEV (reference sequence). This CDR3 is CASSTRQGGANTEGLF. The CDR3, as DNA: TGTGCCAGCAGTACCCGGCAGGGGGGAGCTAACACTGAAGGTTTATTT.

The rearrangement uses TRBV28 and TRBJ1-4, with D perhaps matching TRBD1 (6 bases). This CDR3 comprises 15 residues. Per the germline V gene, CDR1 is MDHEN and CDR2 is SYDVKM. The germline V and J ends were trimmed by 7 bases and 0 bases, with 12 bases remaining between them. The CDR3 nucleotides read TGTGCCAGCACCTTCAGGGGCGCAACTAATGAAAAACTGTTTTTT. Protein: CASTFRGATNEKLFF.

This clone has only a few counts. This chain joins TRBV27 and TRBJ1-5; tentatively, D is TRBD1 (6 bases). The J call may not be correct, given that the DNA end is closer to TRBJ2-3. Germline loops: CDR1 MNHEY, CDR2 SMNVEV (reference sequence). The CDR3 covers 15 residues. This CDR3 reads CASSLTQVAGQPQYF. In DNA form, the CDR3 reads TGTGCCAGCAGTTTAACGCAGGTGGCAGGACAGCCCCAGTATTTT.

This clone was seen a few times. The junction departs from the called germline gene at one end, perhaps through a read error. The chain recombines TRBV6-1 with TRBJ2-3; D is possibly TRBD1 (5 bases). The CDR3 contains 13 residues. Looked up from germline, CDR1 is MNHNS and CDR2 is SASEGT. The CDR3 sequence is CASSTGRTYTQYF. The CDR3 region has the DNA TGTGCCAGCAGTACAGGTCGCACATATACTCAGTATTTT.

Details on this clone: A read error may produce the germline difference seen at one junction end. The CDR3 DNA reads TGTGCCAGCAGCTCTGGGACTCAAGAGACCCATTACTTC. This codes for CASSSGTQETHYF. V usage is TRBV5-4 and J usage is TRBJ2-5; a weak D match, TRBD2 (6 bases). The V gene's germline CDR1 is SGHNT and CDR2 YYREEE (reference sequence). There are 13 residues in the CDR3.

About this clone itself: Sequence at one end of the junction differs from germline and may be a read error. The chain is built from TRBV27 and TRBJ1-2; D gene uncertain. Germline V gives CDR1 MNHEY, CDR2 SMNVEV (reference sequence). This CDR3 has 13 residues. In nucleotides, the CDR3 is TGTGCCAGCAGTTTCATAGTTCTGGGTGGCTTCACCTTC. It codes for CASSFIVLGGFTF.

This clone was observed many times. The chain carries TRBV5-1 and TRBJ2-6; TRBD1 might be the D (7 bases). Germline CDR1 reads SGHRS; CDR2 reads YFSETQ. Trimming removed 2 bases at V and 2 bases at J, with 11 bases between. The CDR3 has 16 residues. The CDR3, as DNA: TGCGCCAGCAGCTTTTCAGGGGGGACTGGGGCCAACGTCCTGACTTTC. Residues: CASSFSGGTGANVLTF.

This clone is medium-sized within its sample. V usage is TRBV28 and J usage is TRBJ2-7; D might be TRBD1 (6 bases). Germline values: CDR1 MDHEN, CDR2 SYDVKM. There are 15 residues in the CDR3. The CDR3 sequence is CATNTGFTSSYEQYF. CDR3 coding DNA: TGTGCTACTAATACAGGGTTCACCTCCAGCTACGAGCAGTACTTC.

This clone was seen many times. The chain is built from TRBV20-1 and TRBJ2-2; a weak D match, TRBD2 (7 bases). Germline values: CDR1 DFQATT, CDR2 SNEGSKA (reference sequence). Trimming cost V 4 bases and J 4 bases, with 13 bases left between them. The CDR3 is made up of 14 amino acids. This CDR3 is CSAKGGLRTGELFF. CDR3 in DNA: TGCAGTGCTAAGGGGGGGCTTCGCACCGGGGAGCTGTTTTTT.

The V and J genes are TRBV5-1 and TRBJ2-1, with TRBD1 matching 9 bases. With V trimmed by 6 bases and J by 2 bases, 6 bases remained unmatched. This CDR3 has 15 amino acids. Per germline, CDR1 SGHRS and CDR2 YFSETQ. The CDR3 DNA reads as TGCGCCAGCACCCGAGGGACAGGGACCTACAATGAGCAGTTCTTC. It yields the protein CASTRGTGTYNEQFF.

This clone showed up many times. The rearrangement uses TRBV20-1 and TRBJ2-5; TRBD1 aligns across 9 bases. Trimming removed 5 bases from V and 4 bases from J; junction bases left unmatched: 14. This CDR3 contains 16 residues. Germline V CDR1 and CDR2: DFQATT, SNEGSKA (reference sequence). This CDR3 reads CSAQAGTGTRRETQYF. The CDR3 nucleotides read TGCAGTGCTCAAGCTGGGACAGGGACCAGGAGAGAGACCCAGTACTTC.